A selection of T cell receptor beta chains follows, all from one sample in a study of T-cell memory formation after mild COVID-19. TCRdb used MiXCR to reprocess the 5' RACE reads, holding one entry per CDR3 protein. The table includes roughly 250,000 distinct CDR3 sequences, 15% to 20% detected once. The sequencing input was PBMCs or a T cell subset sorted from them (not recorded which). Source of these receptors: a man between 18 and 29 years old who had mild COVID-19 (a few samples of this study predate the infection). Cell type and time point are not known. CDR3s include the opening cysteine and the closing phenylalanine or tryptophan. The D gene is left open where the match is weak. Clone size, where shown, is once, few, many, or a class for clones that have expanded.

TGCAGCGTTGCGACCGGGACAAGGAACACTGAAGCTTTCTTT,CSVATGTRNTEAFF,many,TRBV29-1,TRBJ1-1,NA
TGTGCCAGCAGTCCTGCGGGGTTTAGAAATGAGCAGTTCTTC,CASSPAGFRNEQFF,NA,TRBV12-3/TRBV12-4,TRBJ2-1,NA
TGTGCCAGCAGCTTATGGGGCACACAAGAGACCCAGTACTTC,CASSLWGTQETQYF,few,TRBV7-9,TRBJ2-5,NA
TGTGCCACCAGCAGAGCTGGGAATCAGCCCCAGCATTTT,CATSRAGNQPQHF,NA,TRBV15,TRBJ1-5,NA
TGTGCCAGTAGCTACAGGGATGCTGGCTACACCTTC,CASSYRDAGYTF,NA,TRBV28,TRBJ1-2,NA
TGTGCCAGCAGCCCACATCTAGGGGCGGCCTACGAGCAGTACTTC,CASSPHLGAAYEQYF,NA,TRBV27,TRBJ2-7,NA
TGTGCCAGCTCACCACCGTCCAGGCTGGGGGCCAACGTCCTGACTTTC,CASSPPSRLGANVLTF,NA,TRBV18,TRBJ2-6,NA
TGTGCCACCAGCCCCCCGGGGGGGAACACTGAAGCTTTCTTT,CATSPPGGNTEAFF,few,TRBV15,TRBJ1-1,NA
TGTGCCAGCAGCAATCAGCCGACAGGGAAAATCCTCCACTTT,CASSNQPTGKILHF,few,TRBV5-6,TRBJ1-6,TRBD1
TGTGCCAGCAGCTTTCAGGACAATCAGCCCCAGCATTTT,CASSFQDNQPQHF,NA,TRBV7-2,TRBJ1-5,NA
TGTGCCACCCCGAAAAGGGGCTTTCCATCTAACTATGGCTACACCTTC,CATPKRGFPSNYGYTF,NA,TRBV11-2,TRBJ1-2,NA
TGTGCCAGCAGCCGACTCCAATTGCTGACAGATACGCAGTATTTT,CASSRLQLLTDTQYF,NA,TRBV13,TRBJ2-3,NA
TGTGCCAGCAGTTACGGGACAGGTGGCCAAGAGACCCAGTACTTC,CASSYGTGGQETQYF,few,TRBV6-6,TRBJ2-5,TRBD1
TGCAGTGCAAGGACTAGCGGGGACCAAGAGACCCAGTACTTC,CSARTSGDQETQYF,NA,TRBV20-1,TRBJ2-5,TRBD2
TGTGCCAGCAGTCGGGACTACCGGAATGAGCAGTTCTTC,CASSRDYRNEQFF,few,TRBV6-2/TRBV6-3,TRBJ2-1,TRBD2
TGCGCCAGCAGCCCGCAGCCCAGGGGCCCCACAGATACGCAGTATTTT,CASSPQPRGPTDTQYF,NA,TRBV5-1,TRBJ2-3,NA
TGTGCCAGCAGAGACCTGTACGAGCAGTACTTC,CASRDLYEQYF,few,TRBV6-2/TRBV6-3,TRBJ2-7,NA
TGTGCCATCAGCCTGGGGACCTCTGGGGCCAACGTCCTGACTTTC,CAISLGTSGANVLTF,NA,TRBV10-3,TRBJ2-6,NA
TGTGCCAGCAGCTTGTCCGGACTAACTGGCTACACCTTC,CASSLSGLTGYTF,few,TRBV5-5,TRBJ1-2,NA
TGCGCCAGCAGCCGGGACAGAAACTCCTACGAGCAGTACTTC,CASSRDRNSYEQYF,few,TRBV5-1,TRBJ2-7,TRBD1
TGCGCCAGCAGCGGGGCAGGGTCCCCCTACGAGCAGTACTTC,CASSGAGSPYEQYF,NA,TRBV5-1,TRBJ2-7,NA
TGTGCCAGCAGCTATAGACTGGGGAACACTGAAGCTTTCTTT,CASSYRLGNTEAFF,NA,TRBV12-3/TRBV12-4,TRBJ1-1,NA
TGCAGTGCTAGTTCCCCGGCCCTGACAGGGATCCATGGCTACACCTTC,CSASSPALTGIHGYTF,few,TRBV20-1,TRBJ1-2,TRBD1
TGCAGCGTTCTCTTGCCTCCCGGATCAGATACGCAGTATTTT,CSVLLPPGSDTQYF,many,TRBV29-1,TRBJ2-3,NA
TGTGCCAGTGGGGGGAACACAGACAATGAGCAGTTCTTC,CASGGNTDNEQFF,NA,TRBV28,TRBJ2-1,NA
TGTGCCAGCAGCCAAGTTGGGTGGGGGGAGGTCACCGGGGAGCTGTTTTTT,CASSQVGWGEVTGELFF,NA,TRBV4-2,TRBJ2-2,NA
TGCGCCAGCAGCTTGGTGACCGGTAATTTTCGGGAGACCCAGTACTTC,CASSLVTGNFRETQYF,NA,TRBV5-1,TRBJ2-5,NA
TGTGCCAGCAGCAAAGGCGCAGGGCCAAGCTCCTACGAGCAGTACTTC,CASSKGAGPSSYEQYF,NA,TRBV2,TRBJ2-7,NA
TGTGCCAGCAGTGACCTACAGGACAGGGTTTTT,CASSDLQDRVF,NA,TRBV28,TRBJ1-6,TRBD1
TGTGCCAGCAGTCGGACTAGCGGGGGCGCCAGGGGGTACGAGCAGTACTTC,CASSRTSGGARGYEQYF,NA,TRBV6-5,TRBJ2-7,TRBD2
TGTGCCAGCAGACGCGACCGAAGCTCTGGAAACACCATATATTTT,CASRRDRSSGNTIYF,NA,TRBV27,TRBJ1-3,NA
TGCGCCAGCAGCCAGACCGGGACTAGCTGGGATGAGCAGTTCTTC,CASSQTGTSWDEQFF,NA,TRBV4-3,TRBJ2-1,TRBD2
TGTGCCAGCAGCCCTCAGGGGGTAGGAGCTTTCTTT,CASSPQGVGAFF,NA,TRBV7-8,TRBJ1-1,TRBD1
TGTGCCAGCAGCTTAGTAGGGACAGGGAGGAACACTGAAGCTTTCTTT,CASSLVGTGRNTEAFF,NA,TRBV7-2,TRBJ1-1,TRBD1
TGTGCTAGTGGTTTGGTGGCACCTTATGGCTACACCTTC,CASGLVAPYGYTF,NA,TRBV12-5,TRBJ1-2,NA
TGTGCCAGCAGCTTAGGCCAGGGGCCGAGGGATCAGCCCCAGCATTTT,CASSLGQGPRDQPQHF,NA,TRBV7-9,TRBJ1-5,NA
TGTGCCAGCAGTTACTCCCTAGCGGGGGGCACAGATACGCAGTATTTT,CASSYSLAGGTDTQYF,few,TRBV6-5,TRBJ2-3,TRBD2
TGTGCCAGCAGCCCGATTCTAGCGGGGGGGAACAATGAGCAGTTCTTC,CASSPILAGGNNEQFF,NA,TRBV3-1,TRBJ2-1,TRBD2
TGTGCCGGGGGGCAGAACAATTATTCTCCCCTCCACTTT,CAGGQNNYSPLHF,NA,TRBV7-9,TRBJ1-6,NA
TGTGCCAGCAGCCCAAGCGGGGGATCCTACAATGAGCAGTTCTTC,CASSPSGGSYNEQFF,NA,TRBV7-2,TRBJ2-1,TRBD2
TGTGCCAGCAGCAGGGACAGGCAAGAAGCTTTCTTT,CASSRDRQEAFF,NA,TRBV11-1,TRBJ1-1,TRBD1
TGCAGCGCCTCGAGACAGTCCCAAGAGACCCAGTACTTC,CSASRQSQETQYF,many,TRBV29-1,TRBJ2-5,NA
TGTGCCAGCTCACCCGCCAGGGACGCGATGGGCGCTGAAGCTTTCTTT,CASSPARDAMGAEAFF,NA,TRBV18,TRBJ1-1,NA
TGTGCCAGCAGCCCTATACGAGGCGAGACCCAGTACTTC,CASSPIRGETQYF,few,TRBV11-2,TRBJ2-5,NA
TGCGCCAGCAGTAACCAAAGGACAGGGGGCACAGATACGCAGTATTTT,CASSNQRTGGTDTQYF,few,TRBV10-1,TRBJ2-3,TRBD1
TGTGCCAGCAGTGTAGGGAACACTGAAGCTTTCTTT,CASSVGNTEAFF,NA,TRBV2,TRBJ1-1,NA
TGTGCCAGCAGTCCCCTAGCTCCAGATACGCAGTATTTT,CASSPLAPDTQYF,few,TRBV28,TRBJ2-3,NA
TGTGCCAGCAGCTTGAGACATTCTGGGGCCAACGTCCTGACTTTC,CASSLRHSGANVLTF,NA,TRBV7-2,TRBJ2-6,NA
TGTGCTAGTGCCCAAGACAGGGGAGGACAGCCCCAGCATTTT,CASAQDRGGQPQHF,NA,TRBV12-5,TRBJ1-5,TRBD1
TGTGCCAGCAGCTTAGGAATGGGGCGGTGGGAAGAGACCCAGTACTTC,CASSLGMGRWEETQYF,NA,TRBV7-2,TRBJ2-5,NA
TGTGCCAGCAGTCTGGGACAGGGACCGAAGGGTAATGAAAAACTGTTTTTT,CASSLGQGPKGNEKLFF,NA,TRBV6-5,TRBJ1-4,TRBD1
TGTGCCAGCAGCCTATATACAGGGGGGTACGAGCAGTACTTC,CASSLYTGGYEQYF,few,TRBV4-2,TRBJ2-7,TRBD1
TGTGCCAGCCGGGGCCCACAAGAGACCCAGTACTTC,CASRGPQETQYF,few,TRBV11-2,TRBJ2-5,NA
TGCGCCAGCAGCCAAGAACGTCCGGGACTAGCGGGCACCGGGGAGCTGTTTTTT,CASSQERPGLAGTGELFF,NA,TRBV4-3,TRBJ2-2,TRBD2
TGTGCCAGCAGTTTAGTCGGCGGGTCACCCCTCCACTTT,CASSLVGGSPLHF,few,TRBV12-3/TRBV12-4,TRBJ1-6,NA